This TCR beta chain was obtained from a study of T cells after yellow fever vaccination. Study background: Where fractions had low cell numbers, libraries were prepared from them with the SMART-Seq v4 Ultra Low Input RNA kit.

In germline, CDR1 is MNHNY, CDR2 SVGAGI (reference sequence). With 6 bases removed from V and 2 bases from J, the gap between germline ends came to 9 bases. The CDR3 runs 13 residues. Details on this clonotype: As yet, its antigen is unknown.

Study results and limitations: The booster saw the reappearance of most primary-vaccination clones (roughly 96% CD4, 70% to 90% CD8). By day 5 rather than day 15, the secondary response had peaked, though it was weaker.

TCRdb re-called the 5' RACE reads with MiXCR, one entry per CDR3 protein. This repertoire shows a few hundred thousand distinct CDR3 sequences, around 3.6% found once; its top ten account for 23%. This rearrangement joins TRBV6-6 to TRBJ2-3, with D unresolved. The receptor comes from a man in his late teens or twenties who received the YFV17D yellow fever vaccine. Specimen: PBMCs, collected on the day of the yellow fever booster vaccination. CDR3: CASRRTTTDTQYF. The CDR3, as DNA: TGTGCCAGCAGGAGAACCACCACAGATACGCAGTATTTT.